This T cell receptor beta chain was recorded in a study of blood T cells in healthy people across ages. PCR was performed a second time for about 7 to 11 cycles using a sample-barcoded 5' primer and a J-beta primer mix. Each CDR3 protein gets one entry after TCRdb re-called the 5' RACE reads with MiXCR. The repertoire holds roughly 1,800,000 distinct CDR3 sequences, with around 48% as singletons. Drawn from each donor were 9 to 10 milliliters of peripheral blood. This CDR3 spans 14 amino acids. Germline V lookup: CDR1 MDHEN, CDR2 SYDVKM. V was cut by 6 bases and J by 0 bases, with 10 bases left in between. Findings and caveats of the study: Per million T cells, TCR beta diversity dropped about linearly as age rose. Estimates of diversity drawn from one million T cells were considered underestimates.

As regards this clonotype: Its target is unknown.

Sample: blood. The receptor comes from a woman in her forties in good health. The rearrangement links TRBV28 to TRBJ2-3; TRBD2 might be the D (6 bases). CDR3 region: CASSTGESTDTQYF. For the CDR3, the DNA is TGTGCCAGCAGCACGGGGGAGAGCACAGATACGCAGTATTTT. The full variable domain, in which reference TRBV28 and TRBJ2-3 provide the parts outside the CDR3, is DVKVTQSSRYLVKRTGEKVFLECVQDMDHENMFWYRQDPGLGLRLIYFSYDVKMKEKGDIPEGYSVSREKKERFSLILESASTNQTSMYLCASSTGESTDTQYFGPGTRLTVL.